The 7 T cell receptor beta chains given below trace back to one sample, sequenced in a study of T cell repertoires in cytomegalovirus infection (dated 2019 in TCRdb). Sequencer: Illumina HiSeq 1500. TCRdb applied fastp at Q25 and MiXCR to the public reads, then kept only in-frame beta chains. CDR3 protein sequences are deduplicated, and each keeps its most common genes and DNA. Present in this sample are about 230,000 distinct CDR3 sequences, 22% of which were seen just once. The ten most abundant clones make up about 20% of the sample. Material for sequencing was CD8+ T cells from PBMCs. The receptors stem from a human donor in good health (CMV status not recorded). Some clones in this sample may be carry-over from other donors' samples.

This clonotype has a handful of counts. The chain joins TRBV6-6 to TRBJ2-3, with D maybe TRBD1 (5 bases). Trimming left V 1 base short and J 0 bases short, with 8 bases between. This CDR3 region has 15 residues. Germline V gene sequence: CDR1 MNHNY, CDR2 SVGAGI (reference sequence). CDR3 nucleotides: TGTGCCAGCAGTTACTTGACAGCTAGCACAGATACGCAGTATTTT. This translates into CASSYLTASTDTQYF.

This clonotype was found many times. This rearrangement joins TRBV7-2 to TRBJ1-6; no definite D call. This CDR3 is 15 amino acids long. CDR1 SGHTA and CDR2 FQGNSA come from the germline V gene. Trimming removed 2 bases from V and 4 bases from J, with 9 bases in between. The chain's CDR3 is CASSLTEEYNSPLHF. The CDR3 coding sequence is TGTGCCAGCAGCTTAACAGAAGAGTATAATTCACCCCTCCACTTT. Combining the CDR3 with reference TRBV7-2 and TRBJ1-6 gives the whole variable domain GAGVSQSPSNKVTEKGKDVELRCDPISGHTALYWYRQSLGQGLEFLIYFQGNSAPDKSGLPSDRFSAERTGGSVSTLTIQRTQQEDSAVYLCASSLTEEYNSPLHFGNGTRLTVT.

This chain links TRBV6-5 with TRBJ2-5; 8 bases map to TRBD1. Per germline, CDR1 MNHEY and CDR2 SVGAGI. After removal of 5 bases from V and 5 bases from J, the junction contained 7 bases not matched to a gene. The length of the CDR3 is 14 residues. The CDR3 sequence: CASSRAGGVETQYF. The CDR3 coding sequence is TGTGCCAGCAGTCGCGCAGGGGGCGTCGAGACCCAGTACTTC.

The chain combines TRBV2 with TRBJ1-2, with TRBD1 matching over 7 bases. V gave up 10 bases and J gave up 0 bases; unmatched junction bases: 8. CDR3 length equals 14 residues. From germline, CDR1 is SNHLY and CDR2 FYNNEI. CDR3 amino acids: CATEKDRTNYGYTF. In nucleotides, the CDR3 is TGTGCCACCGAGAAGGACAGGACTAACTATGGCTACACCTTC.

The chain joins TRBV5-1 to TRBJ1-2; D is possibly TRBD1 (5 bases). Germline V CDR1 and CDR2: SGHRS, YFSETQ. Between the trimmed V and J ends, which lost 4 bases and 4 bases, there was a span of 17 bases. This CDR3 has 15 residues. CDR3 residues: CASSPRVGNAYGYTF. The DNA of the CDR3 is TGCGCCAGCAGCCCCAGGGTGGGCAACGCCTATGGCTACACCTTC.

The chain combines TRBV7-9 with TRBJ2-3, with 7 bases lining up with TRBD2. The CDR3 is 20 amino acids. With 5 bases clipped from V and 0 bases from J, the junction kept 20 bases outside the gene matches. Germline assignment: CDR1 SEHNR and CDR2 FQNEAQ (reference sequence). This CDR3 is CASSTSLAGDPLPSTDTQYF. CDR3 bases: TGTGCCAGCAGCACCTCCTTGGCGGGGGATCCTCTTCCTAGCACAGATACGCAGTATTTT.

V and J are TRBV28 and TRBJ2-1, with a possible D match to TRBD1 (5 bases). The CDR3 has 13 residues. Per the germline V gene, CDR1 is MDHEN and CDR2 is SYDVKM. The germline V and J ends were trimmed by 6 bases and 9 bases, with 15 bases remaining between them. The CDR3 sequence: CASRAAGIFEQFF. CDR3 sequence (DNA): TGTGCCAGCAGGGCGGCAGGGATTTTTGAGCAGTTCTTC.